This T cell receptor beta chain was captured in a study of cytomegalovirus exposure and HLA in healthy donors. In the PCR, 60 Vbeta and 13 Jbeta primers were used. Profiling relied on immunoSEQ multiplex PCR, and the TCRdb table lists in-frame clones only, not all of them. The sample includes roughly 100,000 clones, 55% to 70% of them seen just once. Though probably carrying unrecorded immune exposures, donors were nominally healthy at sampling. For this clone: What it binds is not known.

The CDR3 has 15 residues. Germline V lookup: CDR1 GTSNPN, CDR2 SVGIG (reference sequence). Trimming removed 3 bases from V and 6 bases from J, with 18 bases in between. Notes on the study in general: CMV serostatus alone was available as immune exposure information. The study labeled more than 150 TCR beta chains cytomegalovirus-associated. A later analysis linked 15,000 to 20,000 TCR beta sequences to HLA alleles at 0.05 false discovery rate.

This chain joins TRBV30 and TRBJ2-1, with D tentatively TRBD2 (7 bases). The source is a woman aged 45-65 years in good health and CMV-seropositive. Sequencing input: PBMCs. The CDR3, as DNA: TGTGCCTGGAGCAATGGTGGGGGGGCAAGCAATGAGCAGTTCTTC. It is translated as CAWSNGGGASNEQFF.